Presented here are 25 T cell receptor beta chains from one specimen sequenced in a study of T cell repertoires and HLA-DP antigens. Their antigen targets remain unknown. The table came from immunoSEQ multiplex PCR; TCRdb's copy has only in-frame clones and leaves some out. Of about 110,000 clones in the sample, 80% to 95% were seen once. Input material: CD4+ T cells from PBMCs. All receptors derive from a young woman in good health and CMV-seronegative.

The chain uses TRBV7-2 and TRBJ2-3; possibly TRBD1 or TRBD2 for D (5 bases each). Trimming cost V 1 base and J 6 bases, with 8 bases left between them. Germline CDR1 reads SGHTA; CDR2 reads FQGNSA. The CDR3 contains 13 residues. The CDR3 DNA follows: TGTGCCAGCAGCTTAGGGGGGTCGGATACGCAGTATTTT. This encodes CASSLGGSDTQYF.

V gene TRBV29-1 combines with J gene TRBJ1-1; 9 bases map to TRBD1. Looked up from germline, CDR1 is SQVTM and CDR2 is ANQGSEA. This CDR3 has 13 residues. V dropped 6 bases and J dropped 5; count of bases not matched to a gene: 7. CDR3 DNA sequence: TGCAGCGTCCCCGGGACAGGGAGGACTGAAGCTTTCTTT. It translates to CSVPGTGRTEAFF.

The chain recombines TRBV11-1 with TRBJ2-1, with 8 bases aligning to TRBD1. Trimming removed 5 bases from V and 4 bases from J; junction bases left unmatched: 7. This CDR3 comprises 15 residues. From germline, CDR1 is SGHAT and CDR2 FQDESV (reference sequence). The CDR3 DNA reads as TGTGCCAGCAGCAGACAGGGGAATGAGTACAATGAGCAGTTCTTC. It specifies CASSRQGNEYNEQFF.

CDR3 sequence (DNA): TGTGCCAGCAGCTTGTGGGGACAGGGAGGGACAGCCTACAATGAGCAGTTCTTC. It encodes CASSLWGQGGTAYNEQFF. This rearrangement joins TRBV7-9 to TRBJ2-1; 9 nucleotides match TRBD1. Germline CDR1 reads SEHNR; CDR2 reads FQNEAQ (reference sequence). V lost 3 bases, J lost 2 bases, and 11 bases stayed unmatched. CDR3 length equals 18 residues. Complete variable domain (other parts from reference TRBV7-9 and TRBJ2-1): DTGVSQNPRHKITKRGQNVTFRCDPISEHNRLYWYRQTLGQGPEFLTYFQNEAQLEKSRLLSDRFSAERPKGSFSTLEIQRTEQGDSAMYLCASSLWGQGGTAYNEQFFGPGTRLTVL.

This rearrangement joins TRBV19 to TRBJ2-1; the D is unclear. The CDR3 loop spans 14 amino acids. Germline V gene lookup returns CDR1 LNHDA and CDR2 SQIVND (reference sequence). V gave up 2 bases and J gave up 0 bases, with 5 bases separating them. The CDR3 reads CASSIQSSYNEQFF. CDR3 nucleotide sequence: TGTGCCAGTAGTATACAGAGCTCCTACAATGAGCAGTTCTTC.

This chain links TRBV6-6 with TRBJ2-7; the D gene is possibly TRBD2 (6 bases). This CDR3 spans 14 amino acids. V gave up 2 bases and J gave up 2 bases, with 10 bases separating them. Germline-derived CDR1 and CDR2 are MNHNY and SVGAGI (reference sequence). The CDR3 reads CASSYGGTTYEQYF. The DNA for the CDR3 is TGTGCCAGCAGTTACGGCGGGACCACCTACGAGCAGTACTTC.

The chain has TRBV19 and TRBJ1-2, with 8 bases identical to TRBD1. The V gene end was trimmed by 4 bases and the J gene end by 3 bases; junction bases not matched to a gene: 13. This CDR3 comprises 17 residues. Germline V gene data show CDR1 as LNHDA and CDR2 as SQIVND (reference sequence). Here the CDR3 DNA reads TGTGCCAGTAGTACCGACTCCCCGGGACAGGTCTACTATGGCTACACCTTC. Translating it yields CASSTDSPGQVYYGYTF. Together with reference TRBV19 and TRBJ1-2, the CDR3 gives the full variable domain: DGGITQSPKYLFRKEGQNVTLSCEQNLNHDAMYWYRQDPGQGLRLIYYSQIVNDFQKGDIAEGYSVSREKKESFPLTVTSAQKNPTAFYLCASSTDSPGQVYYGYTFGSGTRLTVV.

V and J are TRBV7-6 and TRBJ2-1; 9 bases are a match to TRBD1. The germline V gene encodes CDR1 SGHVS and CDR2 FNYEAQ. CDR3 length: 15 residues. Trimming cost V 4 bases and J 6 bases; bases outside gene matches: 7. Written as DNA, the CDR3 is TGTGCCAGCAGCTCCGGGACAGGGAAGGGCAATGAGCAGTTCTTC. Translated: CASSSGTGKGNEQFF.

Only one count was recorded for this clone. The V call is TRBV28, the J call TRBJ2-1; 14 nucleotides align to TRBD2. Germline CDR1 is MDHEN and CDR2 is SYDVKM. The CDR3 consists of 14 residues. V gave up 7 bases and J gave up 12 bases; unmatched junction bases: 8. The DNA of the CDR3 is TGTGCCAGCACCGACAGGACTAGCGGGAGGAGGCAGTTCTTC. Its protein is CASTDRTSGRRQFF.

The sample holds one count of this clone. CDR3: CASGPFPGTYNEQFF. The CDR3 coding sequence is TGTGCCAGCGGACCCTTCCCGGGAACCTACAATGAGCAGTTCTTC. This chain connects TRBV6-5 to TRBJ2-1; D possibly corresponds to TRBD2 (5 bases). Deletions cut 8 bases from V and 2 bases from J, with 16 bases between. The germline V gene encodes CDR1 MNHEY and CDR2 SVGAGI. This CDR3 has 15 residues.

The genes are TRBV4-3 and TRBJ1-1; no definite D call. The CDR3 extends over 15 amino acids. V dropped 1 base and J dropped 1 base, with 10 bases sitting between them. The germline gives CDR1 LGHNA, CDR2 YSLEER. CDR3 coding DNA: TGCGCCAGCAGCCAAGCGGGCGCGGCGAACACTGAAGCTTTCTTT. Encoded protein: CASSQAGAANTEAFF.

The chain has TRBV5-6 and TRBJ2-2, with D perhaps TRBD1 (6 bases). This CDR3 is built from 14 residues. The V gene's germline CDR1 is SGHDT and CDR2 YYEEEE. V was cut by 9 bases and J by 4 bases, with 16 bases left in between. CDR3 in DNA: TGTGCCACCTCTACGAGGGGGATCACCGGGGAGCTGTTTTTT. Its protein is CATSTRGITGELFF.

This chain uses TRBV11-2 with TRBJ2-7, with 9 bases identical to TRBD1. This CDR3 is 12 amino acids long. Germline lookup yields CDR1 SGHAT and CDR2 FQNNGV. V lost 8 bases and J lost 2; bases outside the gene matches: 1. DNA of the CDR3: TGTGCCAGCGGGACAGGGACCTACGAGCAGTACTTC. It codes for CASGTGTYEQYF. The full variable domain, in which reference TRBV11-2 and TRBJ2-7 provide the parts outside the CDR3, is EAGVAQSPRYKIIEKRQSVAFWCNPISGHATLYWYQQILGQGPKLLIQFQNNGVVDDSQLPKDRFSAERLKGVDSTLKIQPAKLEDSAVYLCASGTGTYEQYFGPGTRLTVT.

This clone was detected only once. V is TRBV4-2 and J is TRBJ2-1, with D tentatively TRBD1 (6 bases). Germline V gene data show CDR1 as LGHNA and CDR2 as YNFKEQ. Trimming removed 6 bases at V and 4 bases at J, with 22 bases between. The CDR3 sequence is 17 residues long. The CDR3 region is CASSQRDIRAAYNEQFF. CDR3 in DNA: TGTGCCAGCAGTCAGAGGGACATCAGGGCCGCTTACAATGAGCAGTTCTTC.

The V call is TRBV10-3, the J call TRBJ2-2; D possibly corresponds to TRBD2 (7 bases). The V gene lost 6 bases and the J gene lost 2 bases, with 22 bases spanning the gap. The CDR3 spans 18 residues. Germline loops: CDR1 ENHRY, CDR2 SYGVKD. CDR3 residues: CAIRPRGAKPENTGELFF. CDR3 nucleotides: TGTGCCATCAGGCCCCGGGGGGCGAAGCCAGAAAACACCGGGGAGCTGTTTTTT.

The chain links TRBV7-2 to TRBJ2-4; D remains unclear. V gave up 0 bases and J gave up 7 bases, with 13 bases separating them. The CDR3 has 15 amino acids. The germline gives CDR1 SGHTA, CDR2 FQGNSA. The CDR3 nucleotides read TGTGCCAGCAGCTTAGCCAGTCCCCGGGTTAACATTCAGTACTTC. As protein: CASSLASPRVNIQYF.

V is TRBV7-9 and J is TRBJ1-4, with 8 positions matching TRBD1. Germline trimming cut 1 base from V and 7 bases from J; bases unmatched to any gene: 8. This CDR3 spans 16 amino acids. Germline lookup yields CDR1 SEHNR and CDR2 FQNEAQ (reference sequence). For the CDR3, the DNA is TGTGCCAGCAGCTTAGTTCTGGGGACAGGCGGTGAAAAACTGTTTTTT. Translating it yields CASSLVLGTGGEKLFF.

This clone was picked up a small number of times. V gene TRBV11-2 combines with J gene TRBJ1-6; D gene ambiguous. V lost 5 bases to trimming and J lost 7 bases, with 15 bases between them. Germline assignment: CDR1 SGHAT and CDR2 FQNNGV. This CDR3 has 15 residues. The CDR3 spells CASSHRGRMNSPLHF. The CDR3 DNA follows: TGTGCCAGCAGCCACCGAGGCAGGATGAATTCACCCCTCCACTTT. The entire variable domain, with the rest obtained from reference TRBV11-2 and TRBJ1-6, is as follows: EAGVAQSPRYKIIEKRQSVAFWCNPISGHATLYWYQQILGQGPKLLIQFQNNGVVDDSQLPKDRFSAERLKGVDSTLKIQPAKLEDSAVYLCASSHRGRMNSPLHFGNGTRLTVT.

This clone was picked up one time. The chain links TRBV29-1 to TRBJ2-5; weak D call: TRBD2 (6 bases). The CDR3 extends over 13 amino acids. V gave up 4 bases and J gave up 5 bases, with 14 bases separating them. Germline CDR1 and CDR2: SQVTM and ANQGSEA. The CDR3: CSVVPLAGETQYF. DNA of the CDR3: TGCAGCGTTGTCCCCCTGGCGGGGGAGACCCAGTACTTC.

In nucleotides, the CDR3 is TGTGCCAGCAGTTTACAGGGAGGTACAATGAGGCGAGCTTTCTTT. It codes for CASSLQGGTMRRAFF. The chain uses TRBV28 and TRBJ1-1; tentatively, D is TRBD1 (5 bases). CDR3 length equals 15 residues. Per germline, CDR1 MDHEN and CDR2 SYDVKM. The germline V and J ends were trimmed by 2 bases and 10 bases, with 20 bases remaining between them. Combining the CDR3 with reference TRBV28 and TRBJ1-1 gives the whole variable domain DVKVTQSSRYLVKRTGEKVFLECVQDMDHENMFWYRQDPGLGLRLIYFSYDVKMKEKGDIPEGYSVSREKKERFSLILESASTNQTSMYLCASSLQGGTMRRAFFGQGTRLTVV.

The rearrangement links TRBV27 to TRBJ2-7; 7 bases map to TRBD1. The germline CDR1 and CDR2 sequences are MNHEY and SMNVEV (reference sequence). CDR3 length equals 14 residues. The CDR3 DNA sequence: TGTGAGGATGGGACAGCCCATCACCACTACGAGCAGTACTTC. Translating gives CEDGTAHHHYEQYF.

This chain connects TRBV9 to TRBJ2-2, with D unclear. The CDR3 loop spans 12 amino acids. Germline lookup yields CDR1 SGDLS and CDR2 YYNGEE. The V end lost 4 bases, the J end lost 3 bases, and 4 bases lay between the germline ends. The CDR3 here is CASSPHTGELFF. As DNA, the CDR3 is TGTGCCAGCAGCCCCCACACCGGGGAGCTGTTTTTT.

J is TRBJ1-5 and V is TRBV2; no firm D call. CDR1 is SNHLY and CDR2 is FYNNEI in the germline V gene. The CDR3 covers 13 residues. Trimming left V 6 bases short and J 5 bases short, with 11 bases between. The CDR3 DNA reads TGTGCCAGCAGGAGCTTGGGAGATCAGCCCCAGCATTTT. This translates into CASRSLGDQPQHF.

The gene calls are TRBV27 and TRBJ2-2; D is uncertain. The V gene lost 0 bases and the J gene lost 3 bases, with 8 bases spanning the gap. The CDR3 loop spans 15 amino acids. CDR1 and CDR2 from the germline V gene are MNHEY and SMNVEV (reference sequence). DNA for the CDR3: TGTGCCAGCAGTTTATCTTCCCTCTACACCGGGGAGCTGTTTTTT. It encodes CASSLSSLYTGELFF.

The chain uses TRBV4-1 and TRBJ1-5; D not certain. V gave up 1 base and J gave up 1 base, with 14 bases separating them. This CDR3 is built from 17 residues. Germline CDR1 is MGHRA and CDR2 is YSYEKL. CDR3 nucleotide sequence: TGCGCCAGCAGCCAAGCGTTCCTAGCCAGGAGCAATCAGCCCCAGCATTTT. As protein: CASSQAFLARSNQPQHF.